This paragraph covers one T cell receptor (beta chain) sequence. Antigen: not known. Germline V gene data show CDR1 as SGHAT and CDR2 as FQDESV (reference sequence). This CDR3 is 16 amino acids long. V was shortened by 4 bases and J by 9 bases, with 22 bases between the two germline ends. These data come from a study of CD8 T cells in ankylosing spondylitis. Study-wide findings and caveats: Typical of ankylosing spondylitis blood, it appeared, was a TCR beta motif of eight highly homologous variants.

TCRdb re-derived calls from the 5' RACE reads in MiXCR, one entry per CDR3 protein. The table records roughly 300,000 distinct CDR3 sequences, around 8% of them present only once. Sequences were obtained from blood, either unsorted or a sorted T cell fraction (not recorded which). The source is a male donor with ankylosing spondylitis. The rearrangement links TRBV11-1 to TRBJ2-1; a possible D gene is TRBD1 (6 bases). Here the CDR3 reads CASSSQRDKGFGEQFF. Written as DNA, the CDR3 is TGTGCCAGCAGCTCCCAGAGGGACAAGGGGTTCGGTGAGCAGTTCTTC.